This TCR beta chain appears in the sequencing data of a study of blood T cell repertoires in COVID-19. Study as a whole: The United States, Italy and Spain supplied acute and convalescent COVID-19 samples. Sources were T cells, B-cell-depleted T cells, or PBMCs; the material itself was cDNA or gDNA.

Original processing notes: Nucleated cell number was recorded as an estimate derived from reference gene primer amplification. Only in-frame clones appear in the TCRdb table, and some are missing; sequencing was by immunoSEQ multiplex PCR. V and J calls and clone size come straight from that table; D and trimming were deduced from the DNA. The sample includes approximately 200,000 clones, 80% to 90% seen only once; the top ten take 2.9%. The CDR3 spans 15 residues. Germline values: CDR1 LGHNA, CDR2 YNFKEQ. With 3 bases clipped from V and 7 bases from J, the junction kept 4 bases outside the gene matches.

The clonotype comes from a man in his forties or fifties who had recovered from COVID-19. The V and J genes are TRBV4-2 and TRBJ1-6; 9 nucleotides agree with TRBD1. Sequencing used peripheral blood. The CDR3 here is CASSQYGQGNSPLHF. In DNA, the CDR3 is TGTGCCAGCAGCCAGTATGGACAGGGGAATTCACCCCTCCACTTT.